A selection of T cell receptor beta chains follows, all from one sample in a study of blood T cell repertoires in COVID-19. This table comes from immunoSEQ multiplex PCR, and its TCRdb copy is limited to in-frame clones, with some not included. This sample has 400,000 to 450,000 clones, with 75% to 90% found just once. The sample comprised PBMCs or T cells enriched from blood (not recorded which). All receptors derive from a man aged 25 to 40 who had recovered from COVID-19. Each CDR3 is given with its conserved first and last residue. D genes are given only for firm matches. Not all rows give a size; the values are once, few, many and, for expanded clones, a class.

d_call	clone_size	v_call	j_call	cdr3_nt	cdr3_aa
NA	NA	TRBV4-1	TRBJ2-1	TGCGCCAGCAGCCCCTCCTATCCAGACTCCTCCTACAATGAGCAGTTCTTC	CASSPSYPDSSYNEQFF
NA	NA	TRBV18	TRBJ2-2	TGTGCCAGCTCACCATTAGGGGTGACCGGGGAGCTGTTTTTT	CASSPLGVTGELFF
NA	few	TRBV7-2	TRBJ1-1	TGTGCCAGCAGCTTTGGAGGGGACACTGAAGCTTTCTTT	CASSFGGDTEAFF
NA	NA	TRBV19	TRBJ2-7	TGTGCCAGTAGCATTACAGGCGAGCAGTACTTC	CASSITGEQYF
TRBD1	NA	TRBV9	TRBJ2-2	TGTGCCACCAACAGGGGGCCGGGCACCGGGGAGCTGTTTTTT	CATNRGPGTGELFF
TRBD1	NA	TRBV7-8	TRBJ1-1	TGTGCCAGCAGCTCCTCCTCACAGGGGGGCACTGAAGCTTTCTTT	CASSSSSQGGTEAFF
TRBD2	NA	TRBV28	TRBJ2-1	TGTGCCAGCAGTTCCCCGACTAGCAGCTCCTACAATGAGCAGTTCTTC	CASSSPTSSSYNEQFF
TRBD1	NA	TRBV7-8	TRBJ2-7	TGTGCCAGCAGCCTGGGACAGGGGAACTACGAGCAGTACTTC	CASSLGQGNYEQYF
NA	once	TRBV6-5	TRBJ1-1	TGTGCCAGCAGTTACCTCCCGACAGACAATGAAGCTTTCTTT	CASSYLPTDNEAFF
TRBD2	NA	TRBV5-1	TRBJ2-2	TGCGCCAGCAGCAACGTCATAACTAGCGACACCGGGGAGCTGTTTTTT	CASSNVITSDTGELFF
TRBD1	NA	TRBV11-2	TRBJ1-6	TGTGCCAGCAGCTTAGGGGGACAGCCCTATAATTCACCCCTCCACTTT	CASSLGGQPYNSPLHF
TRBD1	NA	TRBV27	TRBJ2-4	TGTGCCAGCAGTTCATTCGGGACAGGACAAAACATTCAGTACTTC	CASSSFGTGQNIQYF
NA	NA	TRBV7-2	TRBJ2-2	TGTGCCAGCAGCTTAGTCGTAGGGAGCACCGGGGAGCTGTTTTTT	CASSLVVGSTGELFF
TRBD2	NA	TRBV5-1	TRBJ2-5	TGCGCCAGCAGCTTGAGCGGGAGTGGTCAAGAGACCCAGTACTTC	CASSLSGSGQETQYF
NA	once	TRBV11-3	TRBJ2-7	TGTGCCAGCAGCTTACTTGTTGCGACAAGTGAGAACTACGAGCAGTACTTC	CASSLLVATSENYEQYF
TRBD2	NA	TRBV24-1	TRBJ2-1	TGTGCCACCAGTGACCGATTTCAGACTAGCGGGAACTCCTACAATGAGCAGTTCTTC	CATSDRFQTSGNSYNEQFF
NA	NA	TRBV19	TRBJ1-5	TGTGCCAGTAGTTCACAGGGAAAGGCTAGCAATCAGCCCCAGCATTTT	CASSSQGKASNQPQHF
NA	NA	TRBV6-5	TRBJ1-4	TGTGCCAGCAGGGATCTTGGGGGGAAACTGTTTTTT	CASRDLGGKLFF
NA	NA	TRBV28	TRBJ2-4	TGTGCCAGCAGTTTCCGGGGAGCCAAAAACATTCAGTACTTC	CASSFRGAKNIQYF
TRBD1	once	TRBV5-6	TRBJ2-7	TGTGCCAGCAGCTGGGGGACAGGGAGCTACGAGCAGTACTTC	CASSWGTGSYEQYF
NA	NA	TRBV10-3	TRBJ2-7	TGTGCCATCAGTGGCCAGACAGTAATGGCCAGCGAGCAGTACTTC	CAISGQTVMASEQYF
TRBD1	NA	TRBV28	TRBJ2-7	TGTGCCAGCAGTAACCGGAGACAGGGTATCTACGAGCAGTACTTC	CASSNRRQGIYEQYF
NA	few	TRBV6-1	TRBJ2-7	TGTGCCAGCAGTGAGGGCCCAGGGGCAACCTACGAGCAGTACTTC	CASSEGPGATYEQYF
NA	NA	TRBV4-1	TRBJ1-2	TGCGCCAGCAGCCAAGAGGGGACTGCTGGCTACACCTTC	CASSQEGTAGYTF
NA	NA	TRBV28	TRBJ2-1	TGTGCCAGCGACTTCGGACGGCCTCCCCGGGAACAGTTCTTC	CASDFGRPPREQFF
TRBD2	NA	TRBV11-2	TRBJ2-3	TGTGCCAGCAGCTTAGGATGGGGAATAGCGGGAGGCGCAGATACGCAGTATTTT	CASSLGWGIAGGADTQYF
NA	NA	TRBV20-1	TRBJ1-4	TGCAGTGCTAGTGGCAGAACTAATGAAAAACTGTTTTTT	CSASGRTNEKLFF
TRBD1	NA	TRBV29-1	TRBJ2-7	TGCAGCGTAGCGACAGGGTTGAACGAGCAGTACTTC	CSVATGLNEQYF
NA	NA	TRBV18	TRBJ1-4	TGTGCCAGCTCACCACAGCGACCCTTAGCAACTAATGAAAAACTGTTTTTT	CASSPQRPLATNEKLFF
NA	NA	TRBV7-7	TRBJ2-1	TGTGCTAGCAGCGGACAGTTCTACAATGAGCAGTTCTTC	CASSGQFYNEQFF
TRBD1	NA	TRBV18	TRBJ2-1	TGTGCCAGCTCACAGACAGGGGCGGTCAATGAGCAGTTCTTC	CASSQTGAVNEQFF
NA	NA	TRBV30	TRBJ1-5	TGTGCCTGGGAGGGGGGGAGCAATCAGCCCCAGCATTTT	CAWEGGSNQPQHF
NA	few	TRBV3-1/TRBV3-2	TRBJ1-5	TGTGCCAGCAGCCACGGCGGGGTGACGGGCAATCAGCCCCAGCATTTT	CASSHGGVTGNQPQHF
NA	NA	TRBV24-1	TRBJ2-1	TGTGCCACCAGTAGGGCAGGGGCGTACAATGAGCAGTTCTTC	CATSRAGAYNEQFF
TRBD1	NA	TRBV10-3	TRBJ1-2	TGTGCCATCAGTGCCGAATTACAGGGGGCCGGGGGCTACACCTTC	CAISAELQGAGGYTF
TRBD2	NA	TRBV27	TRBJ2-7	TGTGCCAGCAGTTTAAGCGGGAGGTCCTACGAGCAGTACTTC	CASSLSGRSYEQYF
NA	NA	TRBV29-1	TRBJ2-2	TGCAGCGTTGACGGGCAGGGAACGAACACCGGGGAGCTGTTTTTT	CSVDGQGTNTGELFF
TRBD2	NA	TRBV7-2	TRBJ2-1	TGTGCCAGCAGCTTAGAGGCGGGAGGCTTACTGGGTGAGCAGTTCTTC	CASSLEAGGLLGEQFF
NA	NA	TRBV29-1	TRBJ2-2	TGCAGCGTTGAAGAAGAACAGGCCAACACCGGGGAGCTGTTTTTT	CSVEEEQANTGELFF
NA	NA	TRBV6-5	TRBJ1-1	TGTGCCAGCAGTTACTCGACTGCGGTGGGGGGCACTGAAGCTTTCTTT	CASSYSTAVGGTEAFF
NA	NA	TRBV15	TRBJ1-6	TGTGCCACCAGCGGACAAAGGACAGTAGGGGATTCACCCCTCCACTTT	CATSGQRTVGDSPLHF
TRBD1	NA	TRBV7-8	TRBJ1-1	TGTGCCAGCAGCGCCAGGGGGATGAACACTGAAGCTTTCTTT	CASSARGMNTEAFF
NA	NA	TRBV30	TRBJ1-6	TGTGCCTGGAGTGGAGGGAATGGTTATTCACCCCTCCACTTT	CAWSGGNGYSPLHF
TRBD1	NA	TRBV2	TRBJ2-4	TGTGCCAGCAGTGGCTGGACAGGGCTAGCCAAAAACATTCAGTACTTC	CASSGWTGLAKNIQYF